This passage covers 5 T cell receptor beta chains from one sample sequenced in a study of blood T cells in healthy people across ages. Through a sample-barcoded 5' primer and a J-beta primer mix, a second PCR was run for roughly 7 to 12 cycles. TCRdb redid the calling of the 5' RACE reads with MiXCR, one entry per CDR3 protein. The table has approximately 900,000 distinct CDR3 sequences, roughly 28% seen once. These data are also associated with another study on T cells of mothers and their children.

The specimen was blood. The receptors were sampled from a woman aged 40 to 50 in good health.

This clonotype occurred many times. V and J are TRBV5-1 and TRBJ1-6; D is unclear. From germline, CDR1 is SGHRS and CDR2 YFSETQ. The CDR3 contains 13 residues. The V end was cut by 0 bases, the J end by 7 bases, with 5 bases between. CDR3 region: CASSLGTNSPLHF. CDR3 DNA: TGCGCCAGCAGCTTGGGAACGAATTCACCCCTCCACTTT.

This clonotype was seen only a few times. This probably arose from a read error, given a far larger clone one base away. This chain links TRBV12-3 or TRBV12-4 with TRBJ2-3, with D perhaps matching TRBD1 or TRBD2 (6 bases each). The CDR3 contains 14 residues. The CDR3 loop is CASSLGGSTDAQYF. The CDR3 nucleotides are TGTGCCAGCAGCTTAGGGGGGAGCACAGATGCGCAGTATTTT.

This clonotype has more than one count but fewer than ten. The V and J genes are TRBV7-9 and TRBJ2-7; D remains ambiguous. Trimming removed 1 base from V and 11 bases from J, with 15 bases in between. Looked up from germline, CDR1 is SEHNR and CDR2 is FQNEAQ (reference sequence). This CDR3 is 13 amino acids long. CDR3 in amino acids: CASSLESMGMEYF. As DNA, the CDR3 is TGTGCCAGCAGCTTAGAATCGATGGGGATGGAGTACTTC.

This clonotype has a count of ten or more. V and J are TRBV7-2 and TRBJ2-3; the match to TRBD2 covers 9 bases. Trimming removed 0 bases from V and 3 bases from J; junction bases left unmatched: 1. The CDR3 is 15 amino acids. Looked up from germline, CDR1 is SGHTA and CDR2 is FQGNSA. CDR3 sequence reads: CASSLALAGTDTQYF. CDR3 nucleotides: TGTGCCAGCAGCTTAGCGCTAGCGGGGACAGATACGCAGTATTTT.

This clonotype appeared a few times. The chain combines TRBV19 with TRBJ2-3, with 9 nucleotides matching TRBD1. Trimming removed 5 bases from V and 3 bases from J; junction bases left unmatched: 9. CDR1 and CDR2 from the germline V gene are LNHDA and SQIVND (reference sequence). The CDR3 runs 16 residues. The chain's CDR3 is CASSPIGTGTTDTQYF. CDR3 DNA: TGTGCCAGTAGTCCCATTGGGACAGGGACTACAGATACGCAGTATTTT.